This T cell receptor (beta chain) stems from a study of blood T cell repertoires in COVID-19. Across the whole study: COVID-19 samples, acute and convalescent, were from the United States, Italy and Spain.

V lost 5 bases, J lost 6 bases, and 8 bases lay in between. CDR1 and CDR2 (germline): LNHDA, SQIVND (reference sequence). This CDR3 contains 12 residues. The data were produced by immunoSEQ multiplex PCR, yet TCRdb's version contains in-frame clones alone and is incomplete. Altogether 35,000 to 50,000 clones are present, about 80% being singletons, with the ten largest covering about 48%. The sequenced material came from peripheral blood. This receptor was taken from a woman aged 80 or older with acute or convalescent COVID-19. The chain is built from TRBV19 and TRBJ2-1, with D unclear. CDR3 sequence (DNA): TGTGCCAGTAGTGTCGCGGTCAATGAGCAGTTCTTC. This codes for CASSVAVNEQFF.